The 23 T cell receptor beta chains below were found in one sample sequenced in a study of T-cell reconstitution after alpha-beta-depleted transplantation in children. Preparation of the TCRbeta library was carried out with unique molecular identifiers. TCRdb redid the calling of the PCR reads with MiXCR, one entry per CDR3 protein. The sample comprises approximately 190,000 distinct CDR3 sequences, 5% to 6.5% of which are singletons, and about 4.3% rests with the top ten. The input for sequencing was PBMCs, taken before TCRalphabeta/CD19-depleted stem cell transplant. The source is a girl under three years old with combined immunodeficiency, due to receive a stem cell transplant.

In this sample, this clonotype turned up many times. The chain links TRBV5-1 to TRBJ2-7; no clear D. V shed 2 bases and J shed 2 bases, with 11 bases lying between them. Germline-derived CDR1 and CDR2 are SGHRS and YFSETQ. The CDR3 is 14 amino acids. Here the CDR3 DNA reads TGCGCCAGCAGCTTCGGAGCGAACGCCTACGAGCAGTACTTC. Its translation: CASSFGANAYEQYF.

CDR3: CASSQERQGAYEQYF. The DNA for the CDR3 is TGTGCCAGCAGCCAAGAGAGACAGGGGGCCTACGAGCAGTACTTC. The chain combines TRBV4-2 with TRBJ2-7; 9 positions match TRBD1. Per germline, CDR1 LGHNA and CDR2 YNFKEQ. CDR3 size: 15 residues. With 0 bases clipped from V and 2 bases from J, the junction kept 2 bases outside the gene matches.

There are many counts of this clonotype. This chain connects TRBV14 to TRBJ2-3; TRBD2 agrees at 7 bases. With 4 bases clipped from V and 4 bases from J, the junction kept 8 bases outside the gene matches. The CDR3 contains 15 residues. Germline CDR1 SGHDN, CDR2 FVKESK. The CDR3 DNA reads TGTGCCAGCAGCCTCGGACTAGGGTGGCCAGATACGCAGTATTTT. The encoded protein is CASSLGLGWPDTQYF.

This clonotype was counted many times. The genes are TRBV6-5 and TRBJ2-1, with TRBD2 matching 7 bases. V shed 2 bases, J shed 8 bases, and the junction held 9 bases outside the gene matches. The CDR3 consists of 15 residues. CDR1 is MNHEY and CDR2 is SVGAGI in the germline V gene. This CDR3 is CASSYRLALEDEQFF. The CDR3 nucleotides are TGTGCCAGCAGTTACAGACTAGCCTTAGAGGATGAGCAGTTCTTC.

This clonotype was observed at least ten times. The CDR3 reads CASSSRGNTEAFF. In nucleotides, the CDR3 is TGTGCCAGCAGCTCACGGGGGAACACTGAAGCTTTCTTT. The rearrangement links TRBV7-9 to TRBJ1-1; D unresolved. This CDR3 has 13 amino acids. V lost 4 bases to trimming and J lost 1 base, with 7 bases between them. The germline V gene encodes CDR1 SEHNR and CDR2 FQNEAQ (reference sequence).

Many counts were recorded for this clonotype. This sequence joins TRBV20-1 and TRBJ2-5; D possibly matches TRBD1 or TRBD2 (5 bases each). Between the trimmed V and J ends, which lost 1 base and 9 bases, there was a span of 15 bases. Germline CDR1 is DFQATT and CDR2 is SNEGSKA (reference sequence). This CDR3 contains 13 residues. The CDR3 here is CSARVGVSSPQYF. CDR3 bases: TGCAGTGCTAGAGTGGGGGTTTCAAGTCCCCAGTACTTC.

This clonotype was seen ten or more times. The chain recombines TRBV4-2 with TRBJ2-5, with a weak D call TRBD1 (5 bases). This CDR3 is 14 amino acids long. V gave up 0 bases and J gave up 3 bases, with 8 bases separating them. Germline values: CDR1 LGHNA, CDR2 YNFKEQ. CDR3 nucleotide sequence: TGTGCCAGCAGCCAAGAAGGGGTCGAAGAGACCCAGTACTTC. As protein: CASSQEGVEETQYF.

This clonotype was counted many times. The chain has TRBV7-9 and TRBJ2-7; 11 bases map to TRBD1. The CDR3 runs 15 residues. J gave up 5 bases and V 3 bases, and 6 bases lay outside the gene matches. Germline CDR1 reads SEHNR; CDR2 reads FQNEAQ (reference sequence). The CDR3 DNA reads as TGTGCCAGCAGCTTCGGACAGGGGGCGTGGGACGAGCAGTACTTC. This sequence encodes CASSFGQGAWDEQYF.

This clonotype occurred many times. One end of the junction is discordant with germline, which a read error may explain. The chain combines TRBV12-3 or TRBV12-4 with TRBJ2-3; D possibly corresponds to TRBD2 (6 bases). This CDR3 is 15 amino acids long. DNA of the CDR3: TGTGCCAGCACTTTAGGGACTTTTCGCACAGATACGCAGTATTTT. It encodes CASTLGTFRTDTQYF.

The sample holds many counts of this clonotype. The DNA of the CDR3 is TGTGCCAGCCTTGAGGAGGGCCCGGCTAATACGCAGTATTTT. This codes for CASLEEGPANTQYF. The V gene is TRBV12-3 or TRBV12-4, the J gene TRBJ2-3; TRBD2 is a possible D gene (6 bases). The germline V and J ends were trimmed by 8 bases and 7 bases, with 19 bases remaining between them. There are 14 residues in the CDR3.

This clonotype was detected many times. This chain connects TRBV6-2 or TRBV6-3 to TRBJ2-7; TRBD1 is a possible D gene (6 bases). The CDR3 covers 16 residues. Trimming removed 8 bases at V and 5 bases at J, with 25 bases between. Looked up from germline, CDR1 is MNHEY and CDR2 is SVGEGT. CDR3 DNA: TGTGCCAGCGCCTACCCACAGGGTTCCCTTCAGGACGAGCAGTACTTC. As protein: CASAYPQGSLQDEQYF.

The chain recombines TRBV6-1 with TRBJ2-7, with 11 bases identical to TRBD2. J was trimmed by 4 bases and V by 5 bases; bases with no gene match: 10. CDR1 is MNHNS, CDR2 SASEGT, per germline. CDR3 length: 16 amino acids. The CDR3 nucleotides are TGTGCCAGCAGTATGGGGTCGGGACTAGCGGTTTACGAGCAGTACTTC. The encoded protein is CASSMGSGLAVYEQYF.

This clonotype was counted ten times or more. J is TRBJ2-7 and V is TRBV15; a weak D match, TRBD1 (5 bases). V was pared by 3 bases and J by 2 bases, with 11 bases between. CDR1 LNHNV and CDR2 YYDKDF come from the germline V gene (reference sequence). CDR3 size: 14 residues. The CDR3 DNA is TGTGCCACCAGCAGCCCCGTCAGGGCCTACGAGCAGTACTTC. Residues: CATSSPVRAYEQYF.

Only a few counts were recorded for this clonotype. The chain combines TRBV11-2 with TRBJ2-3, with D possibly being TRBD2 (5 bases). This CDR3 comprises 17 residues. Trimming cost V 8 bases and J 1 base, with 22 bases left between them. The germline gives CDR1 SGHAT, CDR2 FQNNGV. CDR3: CASAQWMGSFGTDTQYF. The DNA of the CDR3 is TGTGCCAGCGCACAGTGGATGGGGAGTTTTGGCACAGATACGCAGTATTTT.

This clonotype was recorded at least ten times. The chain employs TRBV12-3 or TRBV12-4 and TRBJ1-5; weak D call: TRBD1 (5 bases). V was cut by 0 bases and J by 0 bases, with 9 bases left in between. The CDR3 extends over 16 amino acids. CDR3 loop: CASSLAGTFSNQPQHF. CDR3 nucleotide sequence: TGTGCCAGCAGTTTAGCCGGGACGTTTAGCAATCAGCCCCAGCATTTT.

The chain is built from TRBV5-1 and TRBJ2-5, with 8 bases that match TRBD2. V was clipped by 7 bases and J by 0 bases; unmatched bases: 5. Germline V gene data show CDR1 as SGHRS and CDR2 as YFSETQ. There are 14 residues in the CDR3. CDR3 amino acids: CASSRRGDQETQYF. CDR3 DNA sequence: TGCGCCAGCTCCCGGCGGGGGGACCAAGAGACCCAGTACTTC.

The CDR3 is CASSEGRRFWYGYTF. CDR3 in DNA: TGCGCCAGCAGCGAGGGTAGGAGGTTTTGGTATGGCTACACCTTC. The chain couples TRBV4-1 to TRBJ1-2; D gene ambiguous. The length of the CDR3 is 15 residues. CDR1 is MGHRA and CDR2 is YSYEKL in the germline V gene. V was pared by 5 bases and J by 5 bases, with 18 bases between.

The CDR3 sequence: CSASRTAPSPQHF. The DNA of the CDR3 is TGCAGTGCTAGCCGGACAGCTCCATCCCCCCAGCATTTT. The genes are TRBV20-1 and TRBJ1-5; TRBD1 might be the D (6 bases). From germline, CDR1 is DFQATT and CDR2 SNEGSKA (reference sequence). V was pared by 3 bases and J by 10 bases, with 16 bases between. The CDR3 loop spans 13 amino acids.

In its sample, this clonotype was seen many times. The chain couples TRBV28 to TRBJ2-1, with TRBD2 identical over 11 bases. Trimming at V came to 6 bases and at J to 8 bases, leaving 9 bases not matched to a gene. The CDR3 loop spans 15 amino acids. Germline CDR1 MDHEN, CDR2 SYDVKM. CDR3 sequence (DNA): TGTGCCAGCAGCCCCGCTAGCGGGAGGAGATATGAGCAGTTCTTC. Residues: CASSPASGRRYEQFF. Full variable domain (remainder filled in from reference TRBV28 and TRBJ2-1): DVKVTQSSRYLVKRTGEKVFLECVQDMDHENMFWYRQDPGLGLRLIYFSYDVKMKEKGDIPEGYSVSREKKERFSLILESASTNQTSMYLCASSPASGRRYEQFFGPGTRLTVL.

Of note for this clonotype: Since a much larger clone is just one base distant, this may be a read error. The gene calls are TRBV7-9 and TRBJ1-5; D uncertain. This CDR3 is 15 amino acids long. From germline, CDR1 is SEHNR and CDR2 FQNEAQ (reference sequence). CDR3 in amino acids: CASSPLLGSNQPRHF. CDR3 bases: TGTGCCAGCAGCCCCCTTCTAGGCAGCAATCAGCCCCGGCATTTT.

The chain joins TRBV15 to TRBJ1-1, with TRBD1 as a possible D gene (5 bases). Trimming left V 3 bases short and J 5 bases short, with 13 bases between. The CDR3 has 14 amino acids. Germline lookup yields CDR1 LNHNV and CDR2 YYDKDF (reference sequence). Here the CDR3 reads CATSRGDGYTEAFF. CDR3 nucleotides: TGTGCCACCAGCAGGGGGGACGGATATACTGAAGCTTTCTTT.

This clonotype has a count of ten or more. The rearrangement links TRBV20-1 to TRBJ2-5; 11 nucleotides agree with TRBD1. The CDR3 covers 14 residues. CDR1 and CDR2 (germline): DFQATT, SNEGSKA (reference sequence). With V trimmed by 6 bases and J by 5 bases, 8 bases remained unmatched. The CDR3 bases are TGCAGTGCAGGGGGACAGGGGGTTTTGGAGACCCAGTACTTC. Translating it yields CSAGGQGVLETQYF.

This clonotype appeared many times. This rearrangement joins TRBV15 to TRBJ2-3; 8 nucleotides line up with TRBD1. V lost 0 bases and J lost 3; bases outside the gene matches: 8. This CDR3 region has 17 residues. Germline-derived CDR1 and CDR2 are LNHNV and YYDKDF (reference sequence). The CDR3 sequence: CATSRELRTGTTDTQYF. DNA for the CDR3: TGTGCCACCAGCAGAGAGTTGAGGACAGGGACGACAGATACGCAGTATTTT.